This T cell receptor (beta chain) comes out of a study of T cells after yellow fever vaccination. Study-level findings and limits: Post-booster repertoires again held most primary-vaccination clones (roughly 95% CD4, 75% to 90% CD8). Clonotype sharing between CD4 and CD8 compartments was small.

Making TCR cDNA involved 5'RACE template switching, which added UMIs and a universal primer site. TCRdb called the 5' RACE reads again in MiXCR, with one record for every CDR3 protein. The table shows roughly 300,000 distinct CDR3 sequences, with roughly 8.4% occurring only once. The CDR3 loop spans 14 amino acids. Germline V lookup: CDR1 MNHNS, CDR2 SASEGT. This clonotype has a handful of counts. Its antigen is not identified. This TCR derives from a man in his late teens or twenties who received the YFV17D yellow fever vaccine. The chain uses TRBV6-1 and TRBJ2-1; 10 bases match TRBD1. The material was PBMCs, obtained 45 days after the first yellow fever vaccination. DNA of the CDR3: TGTGCTCTTAAGTCGGGACAGGGGACAGGTGAGCAGTTCTTC. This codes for CALKSGQGTGEQFF.